The next 14 T cell receptor beta chains were all read from a single sample in a study of T cells in Graves' hyperthyroidism and ophthalmopathy. Researchers amplified the TCR beta CDR3 regions from RNA transcripts. The HTBI set primed first-round TCR CDR3 RT-PCR. TCRdb analysed the multiplex PCR reads with MiXCR anew, one entry per CDR3 protein. The table has about 200,000 distinct CDR3 sequences, over 15% seen once. What was sequenced was blood. The receptors were gathered from a man aged 45-65 years with Graves' hyperthyroidism.

This clonotype has a count of ten or more. V usage is TRBV15 and J usage is TRBJ2-1; no firm D call. CDR1 and CDR2 from the germline V gene are LNHNV and YYDKDF (reference sequence). V dropped 0 bases and J dropped 9 bases, with 12 bases sitting between them. The CDR3 is 14 amino acids. The CDR3 bases are TGTGCCACCAGCAGAGATGCAAGGGCAAGTGAGCAGTTCTTC. It translates to CATSRDARASEQFF.

This clonotype was recorded at least ten times. The gene calls are TRBV5-1 and TRBJ2-7; 8 bases line up with TRBD1. Germline V gives CDR1 SGHRS, CDR2 YFSETQ. The V segment lost 3 bases and the J segment 5 bases; nucleotides outside the gene matches: 13. This CDR3 is built from 16 residues. This chain's CDR3 is CASSYPPGQVAHEQYF. Written as DNA, the CDR3 is TGCGCCAGCAGCTATCCACCGGGACAGGTTGCCCACGAGCAGTACTTC.

This clonotype occurred a few times. The chain uses TRBV6-5 and TRBJ2-1; 7 nucleotides align to TRBD2. The CDR3 is 16 residues long. The germline CDR1 and CDR2 sequences are MNHEY and SVGAGI. V was pared by 0 bases and J by 10 bases, with 12 bases of the junction left unmatched. CDR3 in DNA: TGTGCCAGCAGTTACTCCTGGGACTATTCTGGCCGGGAGCAGTTCTTC. It translates to CASSYSWDYSGREQFF.

This clonotype was observed at least ten times. The rearrangement uses TRBV30 and TRBJ2-3; 7 bases map to TRBD1. The CDR3 totals 13 residues. J gave up 4 bases and V 2 bases, and 3 bases lay outside the gene matches. Germline CDR1 is GTSNPN and CDR2 is SVGIG (reference sequence). Written as DNA, the CDR3 is TGTGCCTGGAGTATCCAGGGGGCAGATACGCAGTATTTT. It yields the protein CAWSIQGADTQYF.

The V and J genes are TRBV6-1 and TRBJ2-1; TRBD1 matches at 7 bases. After removal of 3 bases from V and 1 base from J, the junction contained 6 bases not matched to a gene. The CDR3 consists of 16 residues. From germline, CDR1 is MNHNS and CDR2 SASEGT. The CDR3 sequence: CASSDGWDSSYNEQFF. Here the CDR3 DNA reads TGTGCCAGCAGTGATGGGTGGGACAGTTCCTACAATGAGCAGTTCTTC.

The chain employs TRBV7-9 and TRBJ1-1, with TRBD1 as a possible D gene (6 bases). Germline V gives CDR1 SEHNR, CDR2 FQNEAQ (reference sequence). The CDR3 covers 13 residues. V was pared by 2 bases and J by 7 bases, with 11 bases between. The CDR3, as DNA: TGTGCCAGCAGCTTACAAGGGGGAATTGAAGCTTTCTTT. Translated: CASSLQGGIEAFF.

This clonotype was detected only a few times. The chain employs TRBV19 and TRBJ2-2, with 10 nucleotides matching TRBD2. Germline V gene lookup returns CDR1 LNHDA and CDR2 SQIVND (reference sequence). Trimming cost V 3 bases and J 3 bases; bases outside gene matches: 1. CDR3 length equals 15 residues. The CDR3 region is CASSMGTSDTGELFF. The CDR3 DNA sequence: TGTGCCAGTAGTATGGGGACTAGCGACACCGGGGAGCTGTTTTTT.

This chain connects TRBV12-3 or TRBV12-4 to TRBJ1-5; tentatively, D is TRBD1 (6 bases). The CDR3 is 18 amino acids. Trimming cost V 6 bases and J 2 bases, with 23 bases left between them. The CDR3 sequence: CASSPGRVGGAGNQPQHF. The CDR3, as DNA: TGTGCCAGCAGCCCAGGTCGGGTAGGGGGGGCTGGCAATCAGCCCCAGCATTTT.

This clonotype was seen more than once but under ten times. The CDR3 DNA is TGTGCCAGCAGCAAGGGACAGGGGGAGTCTGAAGCTTTCTTT. It is translated as CASSKGQGESEAFF. The chain uses TRBV7-2 and TRBJ1-1; 11 nucleotides match TRBD1. The germline V gene has CDR1 SGHTA and CDR2 FQGNSA. The length of the CDR3 is 14 residues. The trim removed 5 bases at V and 6 bases at J, leaving 5 bases unmatched. Full variable domain (outside the CDR3, taken from reference TRBV7-2 and TRBJ1-1): GAGVSQSPSNKVTEKGKDVELRCDPISGHTALYWYRQSLGQGLEFLIYFQGNSAPDKSGLPSDRFSAERTGGSVSTLTIQRTQQEDSAVYLCASSKGQGESEAFFGQGTRLTVV.

This chain uses TRBV5-5 with TRBJ2-1; no definite D call. Germline V gene data show CDR1 as SGHKS and CDR2 as YYEKEE (reference sequence). The CDR3 contains 12 residues. The V end was cut by 2 bases, the J end by 15 bases, with 15 bases between. CDR3 DNA: TGTGCCAGCAGCTTCCCCCCCCCAGGACCGTTCTTC. Translated: CASSFPPPGPFF.

This clonotype was observed many times. The V call is TRBV18, the J call TRBJ2-1; 7 positions match TRBD1. The CDR3 has 15 residues. Unmatched junction bases numbered 4, after V lost 0 bases and J lost 5 bases. Germline CDR1 and CDR2: KGHSH and LQKENI. The CDR3 DNA sequence: TGTGCCAGCTCACCACCGGACAGGTCCCACAATGAGCAGTTCTTC. Protein sequence: CASSPPDRSHNEQFF.

This clonotype has a count of ten or more. The chain joins TRBV12-3 or TRBV12-4 to TRBJ2-7, with a tentative D call TRBD2 (5 bases). This CDR3 is built from 13 residues. Trimming pared 1 base from V and 6 bases from J, leaving 10 bases between. The CDR3 nucleotides are TGTGCCAGCAGTTTAGAGGCCCGGGGCGAGCAGTACTTC. Translating gives CASSLEARGEQYF.

This clonotype was seen only a few times. The rearrangement links TRBV9 to TRBJ2-7, with no clear D. Germline V gene sequence: CDR1 SGDLS, CDR2 YYNGEE. The CDR3 covers 13 residues. V lost 4 bases, J lost 6 bases, and 14 bases lay in between. The CDR3 loop reads CASSSSWGGEQYF. Written as DNA, the CDR3 is TGTGCCAGCAGCTCATCCTGGGGTGGCGAGCAGTACTTC.

This clonotype appeared many times. The chain employs TRBV12-3 or TRBV12-4 and TRBJ1-2; D is possibly TRBD1 (5 bases). Between the trimmed V and J ends, which lost 3 bases and 5 bases, there was a span of 7 bases. This CDR3 region has 12 residues. CDR3 residues: CASSFEGYGYTF. Here the CDR3 DNA reads TGTGCCAGCAGTTTCGAGGGGTATGGCTACACCTTC.